Below, one TCR beta chain is given with its context. The CDR3 is 13 residues long. The junction had 2 bases not matched to a gene; V was cut back by 3 bases and J by 6 bases. CDR1 is SGHNT and CDR2 is YYREEE in the germline V gene (reference sequence). The sample belongs to a study of blood T cell repertoires in COVID-19. Study summary: Material from acute and convalescent COVID-19 was sourced from the United States, Italy and Spain. PBMCs, B-cell-depleted T cells, or T cells were the source of the cDNA or gDNA that made up the material.

In the authors' workflow: Amplified reference gene primers provided the basis for estimating nucleated cell counts. TCRdb keeps only in-frame clones here, not all; method: immunoSEQ multiplex PCR. Clonal size and the V and J genes are those of that table, whereas D and trimming came from the DNA. This table has about 260,000 clones, more than 85% appearing once. The TCR sequence derives from an older woman with COVID-19, enrolled during active disease. The chain combines TRBV5-4 with TRBJ1-2, with 10 positions matching TRBD1. The sequencing input was peripheral blood. The chain's CDR3 is CASSSDRGHGYTF. CDR3 sequence (DNA): TGTGCCAGCAGCTCCGACAGGGGGCATGGCTACACCTTC.